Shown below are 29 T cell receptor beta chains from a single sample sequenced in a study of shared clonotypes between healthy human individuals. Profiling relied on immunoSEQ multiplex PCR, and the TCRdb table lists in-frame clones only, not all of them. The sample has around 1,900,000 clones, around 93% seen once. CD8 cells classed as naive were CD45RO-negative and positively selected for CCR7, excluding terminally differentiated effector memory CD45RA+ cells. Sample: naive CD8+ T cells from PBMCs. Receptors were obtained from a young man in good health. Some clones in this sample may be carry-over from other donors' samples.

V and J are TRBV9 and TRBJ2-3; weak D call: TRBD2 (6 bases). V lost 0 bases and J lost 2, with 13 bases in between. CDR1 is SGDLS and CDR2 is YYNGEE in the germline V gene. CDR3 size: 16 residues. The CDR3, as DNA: TGTGCCAGCAGCGTAGATGAGGGAGGCGTCACAGATACGCAGTATTTT. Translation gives CASSVDEGGVTDTQYF.

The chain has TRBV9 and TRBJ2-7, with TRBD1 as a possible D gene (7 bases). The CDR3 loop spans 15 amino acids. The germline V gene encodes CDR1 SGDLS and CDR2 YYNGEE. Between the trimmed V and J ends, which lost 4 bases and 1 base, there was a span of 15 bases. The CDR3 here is CASSLKTGTSYEQYF. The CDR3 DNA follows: TGTGCCAGCAGCCTCAAGACAGGGACTTCCTACGAGCAGTACTTC.

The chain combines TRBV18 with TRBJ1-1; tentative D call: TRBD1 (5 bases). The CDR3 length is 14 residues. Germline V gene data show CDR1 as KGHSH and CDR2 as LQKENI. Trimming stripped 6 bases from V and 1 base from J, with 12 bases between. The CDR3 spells CASSLGRENTEAFF. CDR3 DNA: TGTGCCAGCTCCCTGGGACGGGAGAACACTGAAGCTTTCTTT.

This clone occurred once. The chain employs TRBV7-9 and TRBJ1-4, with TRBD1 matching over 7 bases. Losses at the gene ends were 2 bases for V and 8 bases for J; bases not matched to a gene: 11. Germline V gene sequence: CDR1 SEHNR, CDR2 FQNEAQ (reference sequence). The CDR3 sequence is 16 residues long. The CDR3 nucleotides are TGTGCCAGCAGCTTACCAGATTGGGACAGTAGAGAAAAACTGTTTTTT. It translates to CASSLPDWDSREKLFF.

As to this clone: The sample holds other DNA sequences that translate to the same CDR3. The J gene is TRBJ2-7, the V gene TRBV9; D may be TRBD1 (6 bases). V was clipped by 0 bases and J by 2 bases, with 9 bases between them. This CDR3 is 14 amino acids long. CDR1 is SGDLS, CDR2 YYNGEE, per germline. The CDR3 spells CASSVGQATYEQYF. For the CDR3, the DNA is TGTGCCAGCAGCGTAGGACAGGCCACCTACGAGCAGTACTTC.

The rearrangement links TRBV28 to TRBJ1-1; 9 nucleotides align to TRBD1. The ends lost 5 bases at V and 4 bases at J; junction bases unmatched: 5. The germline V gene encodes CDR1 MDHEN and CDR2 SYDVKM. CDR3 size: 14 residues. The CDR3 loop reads CASSRGQGGTEAFF. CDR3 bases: TGTGCCAGCAGTCGGGGACAGGGTGGCACTGAAGCTTTCTTT.

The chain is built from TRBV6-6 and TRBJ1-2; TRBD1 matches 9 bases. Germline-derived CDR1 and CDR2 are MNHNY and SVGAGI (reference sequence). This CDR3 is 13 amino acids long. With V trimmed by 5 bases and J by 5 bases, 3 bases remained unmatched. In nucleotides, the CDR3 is TGTGCCAGCAGTCCCGACAGGGGGTATGGCTACACCTTC. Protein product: CASSPDRGYGYTF.

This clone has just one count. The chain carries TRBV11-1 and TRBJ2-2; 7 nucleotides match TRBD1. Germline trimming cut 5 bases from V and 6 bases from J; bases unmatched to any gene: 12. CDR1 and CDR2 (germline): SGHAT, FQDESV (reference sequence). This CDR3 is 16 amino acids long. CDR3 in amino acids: CASSITGAPPPGELFF. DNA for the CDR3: TGTGCCAGCAGCATCACAGGGGCCCCCCCTCCCGGGGAGCTGTTTTTT.

CDR3: CSVAGKTSGESDTQYF. CDR3 bases: TGCAGCGTTGCGGGGAAAACTAGCGGGGAGTCAGATACGCAGTATTTT. The chain couples TRBV29-1 to TRBJ2-3; 10 bases are shared with TRBD2. This CDR3 has 16 residues. Per the germline V gene, CDR1 is SQVTM and CDR2 is ANQGSEA. Trimming at V came to 4 bases and at J to 4 bases, leaving 11 bases not matched to a gene.

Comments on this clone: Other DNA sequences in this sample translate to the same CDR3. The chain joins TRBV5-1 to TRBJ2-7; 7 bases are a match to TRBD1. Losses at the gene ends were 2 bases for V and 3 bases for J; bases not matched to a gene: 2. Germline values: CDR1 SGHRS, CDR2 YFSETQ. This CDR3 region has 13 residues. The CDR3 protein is CASSLRQGYEQYF. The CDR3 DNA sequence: TGCGCCAGCAGCTTACGACAGGGCTACGAGCAGTACTTC. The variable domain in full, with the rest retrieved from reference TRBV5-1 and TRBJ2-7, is KAGVTQTPRYLIKTRGQQVTLSCSPISGHRSVSWYQQTPGQGLQFLFEYFSETQRNKGNFPGRFSGRQFSNSRSEMNVSTLELGDSALYLCASSLRQGYEQYFGPGTRLTVT.

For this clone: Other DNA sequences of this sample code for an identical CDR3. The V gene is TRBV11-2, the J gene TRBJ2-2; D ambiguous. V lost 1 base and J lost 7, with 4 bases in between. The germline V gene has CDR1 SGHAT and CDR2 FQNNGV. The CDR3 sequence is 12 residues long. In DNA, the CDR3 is TGTGCCAGCAGCTTAGTGGGCGGGGAGCTGTTTTTT. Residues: CASSLVGGELFF.

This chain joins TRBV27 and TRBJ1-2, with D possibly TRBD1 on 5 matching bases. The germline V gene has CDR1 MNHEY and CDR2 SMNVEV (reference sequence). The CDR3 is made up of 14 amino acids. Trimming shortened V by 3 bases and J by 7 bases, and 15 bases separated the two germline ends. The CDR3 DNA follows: TGTGCCAGCAGTTTCGACCAGGGACTGAGTGGCTACACCTTC. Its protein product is CASSFDQGLSGYTF.

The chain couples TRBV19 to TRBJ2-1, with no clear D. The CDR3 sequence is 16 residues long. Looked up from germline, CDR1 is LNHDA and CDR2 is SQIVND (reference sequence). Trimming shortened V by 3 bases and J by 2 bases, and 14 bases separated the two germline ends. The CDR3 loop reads CASSILPPKTYNEQFF. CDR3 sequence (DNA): TGTGCCAGTAGTATTCTTCCACCGAAGACCTACAATGAGCAGTTCTTC.

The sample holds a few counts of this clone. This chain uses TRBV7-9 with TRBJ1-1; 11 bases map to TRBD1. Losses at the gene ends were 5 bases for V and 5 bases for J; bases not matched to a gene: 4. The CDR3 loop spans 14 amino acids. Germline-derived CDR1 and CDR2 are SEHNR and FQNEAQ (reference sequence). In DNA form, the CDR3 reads TGTGCCAGCAGCCCAGGGACAGGGGGAACTGAAGCTTTCTTT. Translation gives CASSPGTGGTEAFF. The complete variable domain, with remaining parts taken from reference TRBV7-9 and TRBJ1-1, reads DTGVSQNPRHKITKRGQNVTFRCDPISEHNRLYWYRQTLGQGPEFLTYFQNEAQLEKSRLLSDRFSAERPKGSFSTLEIQRTEQGDSAMYLCASSPGTGGTEAFFGQGTRLTVV.

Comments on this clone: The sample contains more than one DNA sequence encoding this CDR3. The CDR3 loop reads CASSPGLAGYNEQFF. CDR3 in DNA: TGTGCCAGCAGCCCCGGACTAGCGGGGTACAATGAGCAGTTCTTC. The chain links TRBV28 to TRBJ2-1; 12 bases match TRBD2. Per the germline V gene, CDR1 is MDHEN and CDR2 is SYDVKM. V dropped 6 bases and J dropped 4; count of bases not matched to a gene: 4. This CDR3 comprises 15 residues.

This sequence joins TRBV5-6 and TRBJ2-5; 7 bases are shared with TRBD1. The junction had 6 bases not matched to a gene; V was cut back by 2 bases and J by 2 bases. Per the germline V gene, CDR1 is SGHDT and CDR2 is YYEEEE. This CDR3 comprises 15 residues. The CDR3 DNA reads TGTGCCAGCAGCTTCCCGGGACAGCAGCAAGAGACCCAGTACTTC. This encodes CASSFPGQQQETQYF.

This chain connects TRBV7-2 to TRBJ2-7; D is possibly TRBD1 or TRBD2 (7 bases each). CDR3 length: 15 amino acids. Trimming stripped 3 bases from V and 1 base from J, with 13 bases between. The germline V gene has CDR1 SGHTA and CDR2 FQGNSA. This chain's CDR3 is CASSFQRDSSYEQYF. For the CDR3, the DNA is TGTGCCAGCAGCTTCCAGCGGGACAGTTCCTACGAGCAGTACTTC.

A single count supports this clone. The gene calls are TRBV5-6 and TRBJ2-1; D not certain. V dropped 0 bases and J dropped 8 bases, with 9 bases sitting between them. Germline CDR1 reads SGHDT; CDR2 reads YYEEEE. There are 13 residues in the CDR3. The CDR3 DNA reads TGTGCCAGCAGCTTGGAAGCCCGGCATGAGCAGTTCTTC. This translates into CASSLEARHEQFF.

CDR3 DNA: TGTGCCAGTAGTATAATTAGCGGTCACAATGAGCAGTTCTTC. Translated, it gives CASSIISGHNEQFF. This sequence joins TRBV19 and TRBJ2-1; the D gene is possibly TRBD2 (6 bases). The length of the CDR3 is 14 residues. V was pared by 2 bases and J by 5 bases, with 10 bases between. Germline V CDR1 and CDR2: LNHDA, SQIVND (reference sequence).

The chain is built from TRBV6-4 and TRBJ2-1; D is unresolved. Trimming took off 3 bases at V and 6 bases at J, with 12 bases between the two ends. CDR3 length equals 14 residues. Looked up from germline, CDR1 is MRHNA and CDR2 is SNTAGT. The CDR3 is CASSEVGNGNEQFF. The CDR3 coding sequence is TGTGCCAGCAGTGAGGTAGGGAATGGCAATGAGCAGTTCTTC.

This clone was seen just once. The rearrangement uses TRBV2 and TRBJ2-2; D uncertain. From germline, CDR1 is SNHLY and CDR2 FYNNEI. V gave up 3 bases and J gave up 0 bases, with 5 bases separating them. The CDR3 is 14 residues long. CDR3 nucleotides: TGTGCCAGCAGTGAGCCATCGAACACCGGGGAGCTGTTTTTT. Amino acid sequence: CASSEPSNTGELFF.

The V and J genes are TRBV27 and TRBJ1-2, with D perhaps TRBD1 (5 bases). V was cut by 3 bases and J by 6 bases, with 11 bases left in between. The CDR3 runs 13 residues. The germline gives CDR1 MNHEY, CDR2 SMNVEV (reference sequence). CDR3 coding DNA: TGTGCCAGCAGTTTGCAGGGAGGTGATGGCTACACCTTC. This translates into CASSLQGGDGYTF.

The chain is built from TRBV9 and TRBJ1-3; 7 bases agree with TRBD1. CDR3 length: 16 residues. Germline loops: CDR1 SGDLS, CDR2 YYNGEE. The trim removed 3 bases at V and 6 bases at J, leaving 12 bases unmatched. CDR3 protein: CASSGGAGQTKNTIYF. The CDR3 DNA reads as TGTGCCAGCAGCGGAGGAGCGGGACAGACGAAAAACACCATATATTTT.

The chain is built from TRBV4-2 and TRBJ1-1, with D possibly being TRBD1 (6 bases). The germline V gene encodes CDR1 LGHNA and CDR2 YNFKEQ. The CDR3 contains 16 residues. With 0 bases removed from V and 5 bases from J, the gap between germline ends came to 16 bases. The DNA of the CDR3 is TGTGCCAGCAGCCAAGATCTTGGGGGAGGGGGAACTGAAGCTTTCTTT. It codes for CASSQDLGGGGTEAFF.

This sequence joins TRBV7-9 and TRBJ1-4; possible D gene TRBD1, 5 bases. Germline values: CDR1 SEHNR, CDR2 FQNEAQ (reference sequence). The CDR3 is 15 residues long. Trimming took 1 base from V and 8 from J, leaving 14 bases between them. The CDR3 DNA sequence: TGTGCCAGCAGCTTAGTGGGACGAGATGGCGAAAAACTGTTTTTT. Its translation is CASSLVGRDGEKLFF.

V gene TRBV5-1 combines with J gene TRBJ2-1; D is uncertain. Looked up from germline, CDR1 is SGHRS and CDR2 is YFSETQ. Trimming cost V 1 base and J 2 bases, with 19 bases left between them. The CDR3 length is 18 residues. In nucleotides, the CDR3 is TGCGCCAGCAGCTTGTTGTCCGTATACACAACTACCTACAATGAGCAGTTCTTC. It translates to CASSLLSVYTTTYNEQFF.

This CDR3 reads CASSELAGGLNNEQFF. The DNA of the CDR3 is TGTGCCAGCAGTGAACTAGCGGGAGGGCTCAACAATGAGCAGTTCTTC. The genes are TRBV2 and TRBJ2-1; 12 bases map to TRBD2. This CDR3 comprises 16 residues. Germline V CDR1 and CDR2: SNHLY, FYNNEI. The J segment lost 5 bases and the V segment lost 2 bases, leaving 4 bases of the junction unmatched.

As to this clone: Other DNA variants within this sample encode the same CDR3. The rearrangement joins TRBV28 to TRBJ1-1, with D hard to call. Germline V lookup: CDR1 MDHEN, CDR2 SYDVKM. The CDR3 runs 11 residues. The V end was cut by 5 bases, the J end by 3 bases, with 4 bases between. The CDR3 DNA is TGTGCCAGCAGTCTCGACACTGAAGCTTTCTTT. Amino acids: CASSLDTEAFF.

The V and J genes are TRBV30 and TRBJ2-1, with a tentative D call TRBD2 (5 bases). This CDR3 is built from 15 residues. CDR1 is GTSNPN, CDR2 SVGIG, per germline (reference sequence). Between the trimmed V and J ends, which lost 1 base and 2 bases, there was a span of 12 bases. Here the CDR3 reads CAWSGDYKPYNEQFF. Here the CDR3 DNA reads TGTGCCTGGAGTGGTGACTACAAACCCTACAATGAGCAGTTCTTC. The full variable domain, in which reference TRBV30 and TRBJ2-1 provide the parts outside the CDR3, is SQTIHQWPATLVQPVGSPLSLECTVEGTSNPNLYWYRQAAGRGLQLLFYSVGIGQISSEVPQNLSASRPQDRQFILSSKKLLLSDSGFYLCAWSGDYKPYNEQFFGPGTRLTVL.